A selection of T cell receptor beta chains follows, all from one sample in a study of T cell therapy after organ transplantation. The antigens these receptors bind are not known. The method was immunoSEQ multiplex PCR; TCRdb's version includes in-frame clones alone and lacks a portion of them. The table records 15,000 to 20,000 clones, approximately 85% of them present only once. The material was CD8+ T cells from blood, obtained after autologous CMV-specific T cell therapy. Receptor source: a human patient who had received a solid organ transplant and had CMV disease. Certain T cells may be donor cells from the graft. Each CDR3 is given with its conserved first and last residue. D genes are given only for firm matches. Part of the rows lack a size; the others show once, few, many or a class for expanded clones.

CDR3,DNA,D,J,V,size
CASSPGPGRVDRTEAFF,TGTGCCAGCTCACCGGGGCCAGGGAGGGTGGATCGCACTGAAGCTTTCTTT,-,TRBJ1-1,TRBV18,-
CASSQITGPYGYTF,TGCGCCAGCAGCCAAATAACAGGACCCTATGGCTACACCTTC,-,TRBJ1-2,TRBV4-1,-
CASSYSRGNTGELFF,TGTGCCAGCAGTTACTCGAGGGGGAACACCGGGGAGCTGTTTTTT,-,TRBJ2-2,TRBV6-5,-
CASGGVAGGQETQYF,TGTGCCAGTGGAGGGGTAGCGGGAGGCCAAGAGACCCAGTACTTC,TRBD2,TRBJ2-5,TRBV6-1,-
CSVELAGEGLEQYF,TGCAGCGTTGAGTTGGCGGGAGAGGGTCTCGAGCAGTACTTC,TRBD2,TRBJ2-7,TRBV29-1,-
CASSSPELSGGPYNEQFF,TGTGCCAGCAGCTCCCCCGAGTTGAGCGGGGGCCCCTACAATGAGCAGTTCTTC,TRBD2,TRBJ2-1,TRBV7-8,-
CASSFSTNEKLFF,TGTGCCAGCAGTTTCTCAACTAATGAAAAACTGTTTTTT,-,TRBJ1-4,TRBV27,-
CASSQALAGGTKNIQYF,TGCGCCAGCAGCCAAGCTCTAGCGGGGGGAACCAAAAACATTCAGTACTTC,TRBD2,TRBJ2-4,TRBV4-3,-
CSAGDATYGYTF,TGCAGCGCAGGGGACGCCACCTATGGCTACACCTTC,-,TRBJ1-2,TRBV29-1,-
CASSYRGTGNTIYF,TGTGCCAGCAGTTACAGGGGGACTGGAAACACCATATATTTT,-,TRBJ1-3,TRBV6-5,-
CASSPMGRDTEAFF,TGTGCCAGCAGTCCTATGGGGCGGGACACTGAAGCTTTCTTT,-,TRBJ1-1,TRBV25-1,-
CASSYSIGYEQYF,TGTGCCAGCAGTTACTCGATCGGATACGAGCAGTACTTC,-,TRBJ2-7,TRBV6-5,-
CASSSSGTAYEQYF,TGTGCCAGCAGCTCTAGCGGGACAGCCTACGAGCAGTACTTC,TRBD2,TRBJ2-7,TRBV7-6,-
CASSYSNWGENTIYF,TGTGCCAGCAGTTACTCGAATTGGGGCGAAAACACCATATATTTT,-,TRBJ1-3,TRBV6-5,-
CAIREEPGLRPYEQYF,TGTGCCATCAGGGAAGAGCCGGGACTGAGACCCTACGAGCAGTACTTC,-,TRBJ2-7,TRBV10-3,once
CASSLGPGPEQYF,TGTGCCAGCAGCTTAGGTCCAGGGCCCGAGCAGTACTTC,-,TRBJ2-7,TRBV13,-
CSVELAGHEQYF,TGCAGCGTTGAACTAGCGGGACACGAGCAGTACTTC,TRBD2,TRBJ2-7,TRBV29-1,-
CASSVWSSGGEETQYF,TGTGCCAGCAGCGTTTGGTCCAGCGGGGGGGAAGAGACCCAGTACTTC,TRBD2,TRBJ2-5,TRBV9,-
CASSPPGEGRQETQYF,TGTGCCAGCTCACCACCGGGGGAGGGAAGACAAGAGACCCAGTACTTC,TRBD2,TRBJ2-5,TRBV18,once
CASSSPGQGAEKQYF,TGTGCCAGCAGTTCGCCGGGACAGGGGGCAGAGAAGCAGTACTTC,TRBD1,TRBJ2-7,TRBV6-6,-
CAWSLQSSYNSPLHF,TGTGCCTGGAGTTTACAGAGCTCCTATAATTCACCCCTCCACTTT,-,TRBJ1-6,TRBV30,-
CASSYLAGVGNEQFF,TGTGCCAGCAGTTACCTAGCGGGAGTAGGAAATGAGCAGTTCTTC,TRBD2,TRBJ2-1,TRBV6-5,-
CASSWIGYNEQFF,TGTGCCAGCAGCTGGATCGGCTACAATGAGCAGTTCTTC,-,TRBJ2-1,TRBV14,-
CASSLGNNQPQHF,TGCGCCAGCAGCTTGGGGAACAATCAGCCCCAGCATTTT,-,TRBJ1-5,TRBV5-1,-
CAWSVGGKFEQYF,TGTGCCTGGAGTGTAGGGGGAAAATTTGAGCAGTACTTC,-,TRBJ2-7,TRBV30,-
CASSLTAGGEQYF,TGTGCCAGCAGTTTGACGGCTGGGGGGGAGCAGTACTTC,-,TRBJ2-7,TRBV27,-
CASSLDLGRATGELFF,TGTGCCAGCAGCTTAGATCTGGGCAGGGCAACCGGGGAGCTGTTTTTT,-,TRBJ2-2,TRBV11-3,once
CASSESRDRGSGYTF,TGTGCCAGCAGTGAATCCAGGGACAGGGGATCGGGCTACACCTTC,TRBD1,TRBJ1-2,TRBV25-1,-
CASSYSMSGDHEQYF,TGTGCCAGCAGTTACTCGATGTCAGGGGATCACGAGCAGTACTTC,-,TRBJ2-7,TRBV6-5,-
CASSLQGQGRWTYEQYF,TGTGCCAGCAGCTTACAGGGACAGGGGAGGTGGACCTACGAGCAGTACTTC,TRBD1,TRBJ2-7,TRBV13,-
CASSPSGPDLSQHF,TGTGCCAGCAGTCCTTCCGGGCCGGATCTTTCTCAGCATTTT,-,TRBJ1-5,TRBV7-9,few
CAWSPELTNTGELFF,TGTGCCTGGAGTCCCGAACTGACGAACACCGGGGAGCTGTTTTTT,-,TRBJ2-2,TRBV30,medium-sized
CASSEEGLAFYEQYF,TGTGCCAGCAGTGAGGAGGGACTAGCCTTCTACGAGCAGTACTTC,TRBD2,TRBJ2-7,TRBV6-1,-
CASSQTQQGVPGNTIYF,TGCGCCAGCAGCCAGACCCAACAGGGGGTCCCAGGAAACACCATATATTTT,TRBD1,TRBJ1-3,TRBV4-3,-
CASSYSITVQETQYF,TGTGCCAGCAGTTACTCGATTACGGTCCAAGAGACCCAGTACTTC,-,TRBJ2-5,TRBV6-5,-
CASSGWGDKTYEQYF,TGTGCCAGCAGTGGATGGGGGGACAAGACCTACGAGCAGTACTTC,-,TRBJ2-7,TRBV2,once
CASSLAGVYSNQPQHF,TGTGCCAGCAGCTTAGCGGGGGTGTATAGCAATCAGCCCCAGCATTTT,-,TRBJ1-5,TRBV7-2,-
CASSTGTGNQPQHF,TGTGCCAGCAGCACCGGGACAGGCAATCAGCCCCAGCATTTT,TRBD1,TRBJ1-5,TRBV7-8,few
CAWSGEGGEQYF,TGTGCCTGGAGTGGCGAGGGAGGCGAGCAGTACTTC,-,TRBJ2-7,TRBV30,once
CASSVTGGQETQYF,TGCGCCAGCAGTGTGACAGGGGGGCAAGAGACCCAGTACTTC,TRBD1,TRBJ2-5,TRBV10-2,once
CASRELSQETQYF,TGTGCCAGCAGAGAGTTATCCCAAGAGACCCAGTACTTC,-,TRBJ2-5,TRBV7-9,-
CASSFGVSEQFF,TGTGCCAGCAGTTTTGGGGTGAGTGAGCAGTTCTTC,-,TRBJ2-1,TRBV27,-
CAWSSAGGGYEQFF,TGTGCCTGGAGTAGCGCGGGAGGAGGATATGAGCAGTTCTTC,TRBD2,TRBJ2-1,TRBV30,-
CASSDGGYEQYF,TGTGCCAGCAGTGACGGGGGCTACGAGCAGTACTTC,-,TRBJ2-7,TRBV6-5,-
CASSLGRINQPQHF,TGTGCCAGCAGCTTAGGTCGGATCAATCAGCCCCAGCATTTT,-,TRBJ1-5,TRBV13,-
CASSLAGTGVRTDTQYF,TGCGCCAGCAGCCTGGCCGGGACAGGGGTTCGGACAGATACGCAGTATTTT,TRBD1,TRBJ2-3,TRBV4-1,-
CASSVGDMGVGNTIYF,TGTGCCAGCAGCGTGGGAGATATGGGGGTGGGAAACACCATATATTTT,-,TRBJ1-3,TRBV9,-
CASSGGRVVDTEAFF,TGTGCCAGCAGTGGAGGGCGCGTGGTGGACACTGAAGCTTTCTTT,-,TRBJ1-1,TRBV25-1,-
CASSQAGSGSIGFYEQYF,TGTGCCAGCAGCCAAGCTGGTAGCGGGAGTATTGGGTTCTACGAGCAGTACTTC,TRBD2,TRBJ2-7,TRBV4-2,-
CASSLGNDNQPQHF,TGTGCCAGCAGTTTAGGGAACGACAATCAGCCCCAGCATTTT,-,TRBJ1-5,TRBV27,once
CASSFGLNNNEKLFF,TGTGCCAGCAGTTTTGGACTGAACAATAATGAAAAACTGTTTTTT,-,TRBJ1-4,TRBV2,-
CASSKRSSTNTEAFF,TGCGCCAGCTCGAAAAGGTCCAGTACCAACACTGAAGCTTTCTTT,-,TRBJ1-1,TRBV5-1,-